The T cell receptor (beta chain) under discussion was sequenced for a study of cytomegalovirus exposure and HLA in healthy donors. The donors were part of the validation cohort, which consisted of some 120 subjects and was separate from the first cohort of 600 to 850 subjects. For this clone: No antigen is known for it.

Points from the study as a whole: In vitro, a few CMV-associated chains proved specific for CMV antigens.

Only in-frame clones appear in the TCRdb table, and some are missing; sequencing was by immunoSEQ multiplex PCR. The table includes about 110,000 clones, around nine tenths detected once. Germline V gene data show CDR1 as SGHTA and CDR2 as FQGNSA. The trim removed 5 bases at V and 1 base at J, leaving 7 bases unmatched. The CDR3 loop spans 15 amino acids. The sample comprised PBMCs. The chain couples TRBV7-2 to TRBJ1-2, with 7 bases fitting TRBD1. The sequence was obtained from a woman between 18 and 29 years old in good health and CMV-seronegative. For the CDR3, the DNA is TGTGCCAGCAGCCCAATACAGGGGCGTAACTATGGCTACACCTTC. Amino acids: CASSPIQGRNYGYTF. The full variable domain, with the rest looked up from reference TRBV7-2 and TRBJ1-2, is GAGVSQSPSNKVTEKGKDVELRCDPISGHTALYWYRQSLGQGLEFLIYFQGNSAPDKSGLPSDRFSAERTGGSVSTLTIQRTQQEDSAVYLCASSPIQGRNYGYTFGSGTRLTVV.